The present TCR beta chain was sequenced within a study of response to subunit inactivated influenza vaccine. TCRdb fed the RT-PCR reads into MiXCR, producing one record per CDR3 protein. The table lists roughly 290,000 distinct CDR3 sequences, just over 20% of them singletons. Study outcomes and limitations: That few new T cells are recruited by each seasonal influenza vaccination was the authors' suggestion.

Germline CDR1 SGHTA, CDR2 FQGNSA. Deletions cut 0 bases from V and 7 bases from J, with 9 bases between. The CDR3 runs to 13 residues. This clonotype came up a few times. Antigen specificity is unknown. This material consisted of PBMCs from blood, taken around 22 months after vaccination. The chain recombines TRBV7-2 with TRBJ1-2; D might be TRBD1 (5 bases). This receptor was identified in a man between 50 and 69 years old who received an inactivated influenza vaccine. The CDR3 reads CASSLARVGGYTF. For the CDR3, the DNA is TGTGCCAGCAGCTTAGCCAGGGTTGGTGGCTACACCTTC.